One sample yielded the 8 T cell receptor beta chains listed below, sequenced in a study of type 1 and type 2 diabetes patients. PCR was run on genomic DNA. Multiplex PCR with 30 forward and 13 reverse primers amplified the TCR beta CDR3. TCRdb fed the multiplex PCR reads into MiXCR, producing one record per CDR3 protein. The table lists about 270,000 distinct CDR3 sequences, around 47% of them singletons. Sequenced: peripheral blood mononuclear cells (PBMCs). The receptors were sampled from a man between 18 and 35 years old with type 2 diabetes.

The rearrangement links TRBV20-1 to TRBJ2-5; 11 bases line up with TRBD2. V trimming: 5 bases; J trimming: 4 bases; junction bases outside the gene matches: 6. Germline CDR1 DFQATT, CDR2 SNEGSKA (reference sequence). The CDR3 totals 14 residues. CDR3 region: CSASSGRSSETQYF. The CDR3 DNA is TGCAGTGCTTCTAGCGGGAGGAGTTCAGAGACCCAGTACTTC.

In the case of this clonotype: Its ends do not fully match the called genes, so a read error is possible. The V gene is TRBV7-7, the J gene TRBJ2-1; 11 bases are shared with TRBD1. The CDR3 consists of 15 residues. Germline loops: CDR1 SSHAT, CDR2 FNYEAQ (reference sequence). CDR3: CASSLSGTGGDEQFF. The CDR3 DNA reads TGTGCTAGCAGCTTATCCGGGACAGGGGGTGATGAGCAGTTCTTC.

The chain couples TRBV28 to TRBJ2-2; D remains unclear. CDR1 MDHEN and CDR2 SYDVKM come from the germline V gene. This CDR3 is 18 amino acids long. Trimming removed 2 bases at V and 0 bases at J, with 16 bases between. The CDR3 nucleotides are TGTGCCAGCAGTTTAATTGCTTTAGACCTTTCGAACACCGGGGAGCTGTTTTTT. Amino acids: CASSLIALDLSNTGELFF.

The genes are TRBV2 and TRBJ2-4, with D hard to call. V was trimmed by 6 bases and J by 0 bases, leaving 6 bases between them. CDR1 is SNHLY, CDR2 FYNNEI, per germline. CDR3 size: 13 residues. DNA of the CDR3: TGTGCCAGCAGAACTCTAGCCAAAAACATTCAGTACTTC. This sequence encodes CASRTLAKNIQYF.

This clonotype was recorded a few times. The chain uses TRBV7-3 and TRBJ2-1; 10 bases line up with TRBD1. J was trimmed by 0 bases and V by 4 bases; bases with no gene match: 15. Germline loops: CDR1 SGHTA, CDR2 FQGTGA. This CDR3 is built from 20 residues. The CDR3 DNA is TGTGCCAGCAGCTCCCCGACGGGACAGGGGCCCCGGAGCTCCTACAATGAGCAGTTCTTC. The encoded protein is CASSSPTGQGPRSSYNEQFF. The complete variable domain, with remaining parts taken from reference TRBV7-3 and TRBJ2-1, reads GAGVSQTPSNKVTEKGKYVELRCDPISGHTALYWYRQSLGQGPEFLIYFQGTGAADDSGLPNDRFFAVRPEGSVSTLKIQRTERGDSAVYLCASSSPTGQGPRSSYNEQFFGPGTRLTVL.

The V and J genes are TRBV29-1 and TRBJ2-5; D uncertain. Germline V gives CDR1 SQVTM, CDR2 ANQGSEA. The CDR3 spans 11 residues. V shed 3 bases and J shed 5 bases, with 7 bases lying between them. The CDR3 DNA is TGCAGCGTTGACAGCTTGGAGACCCAGTACTTC. Translated, it gives CSVDSLETQYF.

The rearrangement links TRBV28 to TRBJ2-1, with 7 nucleotides matching TRBD2. This CDR3 region has 14 residues. V lost 9 bases and J lost 9; bases outside the gene matches: 14. Germline V gene sequence: CDR1 MDHEN, CDR2 SYDVKM. CDR3 region: CASSVGLDSGEQFF. In nucleotides, the CDR3 is TGTGCCAGTAGTGTCGGACTAGACTCGGGTGAGCAGTTCTTC.

The chain carries TRBV6-6 and TRBJ1-5; D uncertain. Germline V gives CDR1 MNHNY, CDR2 SVGAGI (reference sequence). This CDR3 region has 14 residues. V was shortened by 0 bases and J by 3 bases, with 6 bases between the two germline ends. The CDR3 protein is CASSYSGFNQPQHF. The CDR3 DNA is TGTGCCAGCAGTTACTCCGGGTTCAATCAGCCCCAGCATTTT.